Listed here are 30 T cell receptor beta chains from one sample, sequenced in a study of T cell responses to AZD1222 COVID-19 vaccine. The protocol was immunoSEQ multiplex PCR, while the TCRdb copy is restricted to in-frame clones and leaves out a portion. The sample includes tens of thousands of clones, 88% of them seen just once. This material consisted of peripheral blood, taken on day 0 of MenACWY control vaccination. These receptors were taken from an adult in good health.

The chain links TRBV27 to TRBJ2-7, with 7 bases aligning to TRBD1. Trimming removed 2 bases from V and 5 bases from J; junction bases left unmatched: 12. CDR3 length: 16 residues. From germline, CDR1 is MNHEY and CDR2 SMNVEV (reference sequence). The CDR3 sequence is CASSLGLNRGLHEQYF. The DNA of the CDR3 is TGTGCCAGCAGTTTAGGCCTTAACAGGGGTTTGCACGAGCAGTACTTC.

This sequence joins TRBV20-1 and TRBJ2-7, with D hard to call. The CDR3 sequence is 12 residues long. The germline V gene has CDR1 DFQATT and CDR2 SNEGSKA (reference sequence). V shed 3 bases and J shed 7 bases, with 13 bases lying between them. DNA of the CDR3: TGCAGTGCTAGTCTTGGTCACGGAGAGCAGTACTTC. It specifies CSASLGHGEQYF.

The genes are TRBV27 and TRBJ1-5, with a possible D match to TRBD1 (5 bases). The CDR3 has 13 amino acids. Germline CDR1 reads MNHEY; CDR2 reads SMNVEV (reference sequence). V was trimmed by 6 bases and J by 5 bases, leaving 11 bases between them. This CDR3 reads CASRHRFDQPQHF. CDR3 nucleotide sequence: TGTGCCAGCAGACACAGGTTTGATCAGCCCCAGCATTTT.

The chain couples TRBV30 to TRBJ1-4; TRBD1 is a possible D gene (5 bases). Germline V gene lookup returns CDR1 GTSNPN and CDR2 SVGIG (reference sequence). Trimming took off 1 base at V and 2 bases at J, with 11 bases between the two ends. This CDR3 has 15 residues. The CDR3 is CAWSDLWGTNEKLFF. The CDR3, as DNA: TGTGCCTGGAGTGATCTGTGGGGGACTAATGAAAAACTGTTTTTT.

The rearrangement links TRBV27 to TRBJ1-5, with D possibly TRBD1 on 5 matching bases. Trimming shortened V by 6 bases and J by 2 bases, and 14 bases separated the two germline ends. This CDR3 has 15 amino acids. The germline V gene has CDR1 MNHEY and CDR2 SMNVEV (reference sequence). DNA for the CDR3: TGTGCCAGCAGGGATGGTGGGGGGGGCAATCAGCCCCAGCATTTT. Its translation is CASRDGGGGNQPQHF.

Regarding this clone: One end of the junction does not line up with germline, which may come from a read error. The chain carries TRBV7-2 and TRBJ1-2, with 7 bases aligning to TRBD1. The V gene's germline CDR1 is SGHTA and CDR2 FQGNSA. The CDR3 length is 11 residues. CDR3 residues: CASSPGTVYEF. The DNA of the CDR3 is TGTGCCAGCAGCCCTGGGACAGTTTATGAGTTC.

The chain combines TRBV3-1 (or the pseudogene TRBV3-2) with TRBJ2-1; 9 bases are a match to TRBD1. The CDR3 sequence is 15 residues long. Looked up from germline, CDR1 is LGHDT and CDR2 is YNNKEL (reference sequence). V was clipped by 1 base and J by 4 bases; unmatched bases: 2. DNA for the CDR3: TGTGCCAGCAGCCAAGCCGGGACAGGGTACAATGAGCAGTTCTTC. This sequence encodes CASSQAGTGYNEQFF.

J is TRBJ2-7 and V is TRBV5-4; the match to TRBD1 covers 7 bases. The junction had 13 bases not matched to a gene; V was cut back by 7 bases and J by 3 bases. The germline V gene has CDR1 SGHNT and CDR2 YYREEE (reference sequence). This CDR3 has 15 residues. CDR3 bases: TGTGCCAGCGGGCCTCCGGGACAGAGACACTACGAGCAGTACTTC. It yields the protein CASGPPGQRHYEQYF.

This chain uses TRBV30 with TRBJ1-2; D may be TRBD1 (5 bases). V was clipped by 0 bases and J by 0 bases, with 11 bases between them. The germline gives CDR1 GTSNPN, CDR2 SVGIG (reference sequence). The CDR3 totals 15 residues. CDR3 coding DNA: TGTGCCTGGAGTGTAGGGCAGGGAGCTAACTATGGCTACACCTTC. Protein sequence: CAWSVGQGANYGYTF.

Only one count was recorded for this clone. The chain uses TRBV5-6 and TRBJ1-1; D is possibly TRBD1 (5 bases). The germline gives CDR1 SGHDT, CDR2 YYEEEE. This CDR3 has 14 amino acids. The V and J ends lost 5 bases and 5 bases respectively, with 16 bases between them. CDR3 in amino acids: CASRLDTAGTEAFF. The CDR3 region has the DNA TGTGCCAGCAGACTGGACACTGCGGGGACTGAAGCTTTCTTT.

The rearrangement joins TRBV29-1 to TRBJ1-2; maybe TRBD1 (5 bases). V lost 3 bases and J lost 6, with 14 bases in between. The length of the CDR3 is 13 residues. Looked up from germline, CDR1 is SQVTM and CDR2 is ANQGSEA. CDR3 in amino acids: CSVDPWVGDGYTF. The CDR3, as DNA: TGCAGCGTTGATCCCTGGGTAGGGGATGGCTACACCTTC.

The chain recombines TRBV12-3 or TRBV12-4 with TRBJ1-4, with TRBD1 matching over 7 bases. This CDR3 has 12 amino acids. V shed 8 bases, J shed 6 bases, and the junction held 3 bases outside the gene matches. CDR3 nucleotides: TGTGCCAGCGGGACAGCTTATGAAAAACTGTTTTTT. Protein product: CASGTAYEKLFF.

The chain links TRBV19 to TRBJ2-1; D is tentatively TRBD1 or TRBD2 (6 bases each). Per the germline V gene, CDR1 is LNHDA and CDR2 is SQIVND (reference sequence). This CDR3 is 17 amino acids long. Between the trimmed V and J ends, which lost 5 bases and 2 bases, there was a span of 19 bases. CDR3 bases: TGTGCCAGTAGTTCGGGGGCTGGGGGGAGCCCCTACAATGAGCAGTTCTTC. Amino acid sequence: CASSSGAGGSPYNEQFF.

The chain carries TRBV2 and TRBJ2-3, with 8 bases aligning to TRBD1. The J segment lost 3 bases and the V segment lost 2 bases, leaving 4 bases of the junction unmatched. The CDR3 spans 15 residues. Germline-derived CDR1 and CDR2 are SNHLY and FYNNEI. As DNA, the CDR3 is TGTGCCAGCAGTGAAAGGCAGGGGGCGACAGATACGCAGTATTTT. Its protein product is CASSERQGATDTQYF. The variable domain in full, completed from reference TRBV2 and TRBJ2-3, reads EPEVTQTPSHQVTQMGQEVILRCVPISNHLYFYWYRQILGQKVEFLVSFYNNEISEKSEIFDDQFSVERPDGSNFTLKIRSTKLEDSAMYFCASSERQGATDTQYFGPGTRLTVL.

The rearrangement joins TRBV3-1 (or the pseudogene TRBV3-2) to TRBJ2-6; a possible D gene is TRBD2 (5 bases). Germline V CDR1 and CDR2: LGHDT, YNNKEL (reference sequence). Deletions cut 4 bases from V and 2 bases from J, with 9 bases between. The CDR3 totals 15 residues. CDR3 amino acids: CASSPRRTGANVLTF. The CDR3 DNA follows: TGTGCCAGCAGCCCGAGGAGGACTGGGGCCAACGTCCTGACTTTC.

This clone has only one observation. CDR3 sequence reads: CASSPPGQGGTEAFF. CDR3 DNA: TGTGCCAGCTCACCCCCGGGACAGGGGGGGACTGAAGCTTTCTTT. The chain couples TRBV18 to TRBJ1-1; TRBD1 aligns across 11 bases. This CDR3 is 15 amino acids long. Germline V CDR1 and CDR2: KGHSH, LQKENI. Germline trimming cut 3 bases from V and 5 bases from J; bases unmatched to any gene: 5.

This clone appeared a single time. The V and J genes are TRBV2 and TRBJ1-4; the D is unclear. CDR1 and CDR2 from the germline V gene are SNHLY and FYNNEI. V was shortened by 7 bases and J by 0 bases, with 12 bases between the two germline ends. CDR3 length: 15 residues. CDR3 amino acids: CASNPRTATNEKLFF. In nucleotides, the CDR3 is TGTGCCAGCAACCCTCGAACGGCAACTAATGAAAAACTGTTTTTT.

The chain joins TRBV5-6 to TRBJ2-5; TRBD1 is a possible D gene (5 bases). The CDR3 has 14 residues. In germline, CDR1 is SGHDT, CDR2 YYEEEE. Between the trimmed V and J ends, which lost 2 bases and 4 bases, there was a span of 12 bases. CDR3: CASSFTTQGETQYF. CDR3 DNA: TGTGCCAGCAGCTTTACGACCCAGGGAGAGACCCAGTACTTC.

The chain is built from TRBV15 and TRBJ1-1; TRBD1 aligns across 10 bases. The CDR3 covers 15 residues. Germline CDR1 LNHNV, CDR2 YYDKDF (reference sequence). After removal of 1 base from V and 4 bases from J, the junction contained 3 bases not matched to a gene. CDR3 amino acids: CATSRGQGAGTEAFF. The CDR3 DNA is TGTGCCACCAGCAGAGGACAGGGGGCGGGCACTGAAGCTTTCTTT.

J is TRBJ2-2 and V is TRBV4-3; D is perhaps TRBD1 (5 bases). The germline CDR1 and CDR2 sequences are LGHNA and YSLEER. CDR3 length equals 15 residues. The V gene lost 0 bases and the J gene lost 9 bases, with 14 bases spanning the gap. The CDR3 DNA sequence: TGCGCCAGCAGCCAAGATCTCAGGGTGGACCGGGAGCTGTTTTTT. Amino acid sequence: CASSQDLRVDRELFF.

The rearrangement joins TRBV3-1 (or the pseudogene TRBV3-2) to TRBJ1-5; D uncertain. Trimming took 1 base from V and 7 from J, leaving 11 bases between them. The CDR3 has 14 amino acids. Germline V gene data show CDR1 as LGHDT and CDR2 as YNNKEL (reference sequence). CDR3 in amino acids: CASSQGPRAQPQHF. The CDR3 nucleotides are TGTGCCAGCAGCCAAGGCCCCCGAGCCCAGCCCCAGCATTTT.

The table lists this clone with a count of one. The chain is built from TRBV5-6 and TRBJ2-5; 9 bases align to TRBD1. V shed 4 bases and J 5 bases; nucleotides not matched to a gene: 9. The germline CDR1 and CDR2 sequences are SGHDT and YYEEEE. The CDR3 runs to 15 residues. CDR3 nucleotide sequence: TGTGCCAGCAGCGGACGTACAGGGGGCGCGGAGACCCAGTACTTC. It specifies CASSGRTGGAETQYF.

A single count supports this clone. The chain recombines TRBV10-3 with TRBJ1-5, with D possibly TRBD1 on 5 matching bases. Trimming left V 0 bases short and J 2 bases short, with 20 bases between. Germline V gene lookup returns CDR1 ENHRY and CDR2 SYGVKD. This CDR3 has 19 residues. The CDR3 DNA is TGTGCCATCAGTGAGTCGGGGGGGACCAACCCCTTTGGCAATCAGCCCCAGCATTTT. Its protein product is CAISESGGTNPFGNQPQHF.

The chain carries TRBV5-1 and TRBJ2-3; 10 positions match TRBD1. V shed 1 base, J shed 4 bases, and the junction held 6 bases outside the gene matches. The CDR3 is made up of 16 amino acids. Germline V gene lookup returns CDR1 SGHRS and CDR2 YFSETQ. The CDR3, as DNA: TGCGCCAGCAGCTTGTTCGGACAGGGGGATGCAGATACGCAGTATTTT. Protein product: CASSLFGQGDADTQYF.

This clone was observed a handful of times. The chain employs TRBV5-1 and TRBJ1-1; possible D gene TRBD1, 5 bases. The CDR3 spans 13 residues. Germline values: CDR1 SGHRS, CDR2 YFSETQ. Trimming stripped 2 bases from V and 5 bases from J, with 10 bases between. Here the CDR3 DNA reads TGCGCCAGCAGCTTAAGGGGTGGTACTGAAGCTTTCTTT. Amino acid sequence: CASSLRGGTEAFF.

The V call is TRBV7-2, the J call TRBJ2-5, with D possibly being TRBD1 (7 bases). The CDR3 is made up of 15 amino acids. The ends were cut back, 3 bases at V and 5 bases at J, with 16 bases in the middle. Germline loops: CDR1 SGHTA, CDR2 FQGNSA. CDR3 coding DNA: TGTGCCAGCAGCTTGGACAGGAGGGCATGGGAGACCCAGTACTTC. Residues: CASSLDRRAWETQYF.

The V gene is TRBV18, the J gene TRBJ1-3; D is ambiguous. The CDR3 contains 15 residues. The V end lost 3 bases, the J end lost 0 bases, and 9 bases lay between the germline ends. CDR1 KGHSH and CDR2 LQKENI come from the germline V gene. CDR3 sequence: CASSPLDGSGNTIYF. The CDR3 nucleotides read TGTGCCAGCTCACCCCTCGACGGCTCTGGAAACACCATATATTTT.

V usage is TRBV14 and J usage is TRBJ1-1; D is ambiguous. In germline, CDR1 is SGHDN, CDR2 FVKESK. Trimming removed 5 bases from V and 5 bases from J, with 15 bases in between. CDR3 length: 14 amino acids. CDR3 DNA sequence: TGTGCCAGCAGCTTCGGAAGACTGGGAACTGAAGCTTTCTTT. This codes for CASSFGRLGTEAFF.

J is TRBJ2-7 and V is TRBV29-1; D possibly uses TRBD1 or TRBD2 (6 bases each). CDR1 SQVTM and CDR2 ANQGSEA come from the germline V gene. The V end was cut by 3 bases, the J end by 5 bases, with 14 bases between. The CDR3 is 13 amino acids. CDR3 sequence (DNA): TGCAGCGTTGACGGCAGGGGAGGCGACGAGCAGTACTTC. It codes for CSVDGRGGDEQYF.

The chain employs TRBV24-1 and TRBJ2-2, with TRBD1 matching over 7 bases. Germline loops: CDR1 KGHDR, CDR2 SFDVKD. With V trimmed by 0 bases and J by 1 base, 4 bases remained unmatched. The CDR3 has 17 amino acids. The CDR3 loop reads CATSDLARQGNTGELFF. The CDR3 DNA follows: TGTGCCACCAGTGATTTGGCTAGACAGGGGAACACCGGGGAGCTGTTTTTT.